The 16 T cell receptor beta chains in this list originate from one sample, sequenced in a study of cytomegalovirus exposure and HLA in healthy donors. The PCR made use of 60 Vbeta and 13 Jbeta primers. Assay used: immunoSEQ multiplex PCR; TCRdb lists only in-frame clones, some missing. This sample carries 95,000 to 100,000 clones, around four fifths of them seen once, and the ten largest clones take under 4.5%. The sequencing input was PBMCs. Source of these receptors: a female donor in good health and CMV-seropositive.

The CDR3 DNA follows: TGTGCCAGCAGTATCGACAGGGGAGTTGGTGGCTACACCTTC. Encoded protein: CASSIDRGVGGYTF. The rearrangement links TRBV27 to TRBJ1-2; 8 bases are a match to TRBD1. The CDR3 runs to 14 residues. Germline CDR1 MNHEY, CDR2 SMNVEV (reference sequence). V gave up 5 bases and J gave up 7 bases; unmatched junction bases: 9.

The chain joins TRBV9 to TRBJ1-2, with D tentatively TRBD1 (6 bases). Trimming pared 1 base from V and 2 bases from J, leaving 18 bases between. The germline V gene encodes CDR1 SGDLS and CDR2 YYNGEE. There are 17 residues in the CDR3. The CDR3: CASSVYSGGGANYGYTF. The CDR3 DNA reads as TGTGCCAGCAGCGTATACTCCGGTGGGGGGGCAAACTATGGCTACACCTTC.

V usage is TRBV27 and J usage is TRBJ2-1, with 9 bases fitting TRBD2. This CDR3 spans 17 amino acids. The junction had 15 bases not matched to a gene; V was cut back by 6 bases and J by 6 bases. CDR1 and CDR2 (germline): MNHEY, SMNVEV (reference sequence). The CDR3 spells CASSPPWAGGGRNEQFF. As DNA, the CDR3 is TGTGCCAGCAGCCCACCGTGGGCGGGAGGGGGGCGCAATGAGCAGTTCTTC.

V and J are TRBV19 and TRBJ1-1; 8 bases fit TRBD1. This CDR3 comprises 13 residues. In germline, CDR1 is LNHDA, CDR2 SQIVND (reference sequence). J gave up 3 bases and V 3 bases, and 0 bases lay outside the gene matches. In DNA form, the CDR3 reads TGTGCCAGTAGTATGGACAGGGACACTGAAGCTTTCTTT. This encodes CASSMDRDTEAFF.

The gene calls are TRBV28 and TRBJ1-1, with TRBD1 as a possible D gene (5 bases). V was shortened by 5 bases and J by 4 bases, with 14 bases between the two germline ends. The CDR3 totals 14 residues. In germline, CDR1 is MDHEN, CDR2 SYDVKM. The CDR3 DNA is TGTGCCAGCAGTCTCTCCTGGGGGGGCACTGAAGCTTTCTTT. It is translated as CASSLSWGGTEAFF.

A note on this clone: Lacking the conserved final phenylalanine or tryptophan, this CDR3 likely reflects a read error. No DNA is shown, since the ends of the CDR3 on it are uncertain; the CDR3 is the one TCRdb lists. The chain employs TRBV5-4 and TRBJ2-3; TRBD1 was called by the table and not checked on the DNA. Germline CDR1 and CDR2: SGHNT and YYREEE (reference sequence). The CDR3 is made up of 14 amino acids, end residues included. The CDR3 here is CASSSINDGTTFCL.

The rearrangement links TRBV7-9 to TRBJ1-4, with D unresolved. Germline CDR1 and CDR2: SEHNR and FQNEAQ (reference sequence). The CDR3 loop spans 13 amino acids. Trimming stripped 1 base from V and 7 bases from J, with 7 bases between. The CDR3, as DNA: TGTGCCAGCAGCTTAGGTCCTTCTGAAAAACTGTTTTTT. Its protein is CASSLGPSEKLFF.

The CDR3 region is CASSEQGPTPEQFF. The CDR3 coding sequence is TGTGCCAGCAGTGAACAGGGGCCCACGCCTGAGCAGTTCTTC. The gene calls are TRBV2 and TRBJ2-1; D may be TRBD1 (6 bases). The CDR3 extends over 14 amino acids. Trimming shortened V by 2 bases and J by 9 bases, and 14 bases separated the two germline ends. Germline CDR1 is SNHLY and CDR2 is FYNNEI. The entire variable domain, with the rest obtained from reference TRBV2 and TRBJ2-1, is as follows: EPEVTQTPSHQVTQMGQEVILRCVPISNHLYFYWYRQILGQKVEFLVSFYNNEISEKSEIFDDQFSVERPDGSNFTLKIRSTKLEDSAMYFCASSEQGPTPEQFFGPGTRLTVL.

This chain joins TRBV6-5 and TRBJ2-7, with TRBD1 matching over 11 bases. Germline trimming cut 6 bases from V and 2 bases from J; bases unmatched to any gene: 0. CDR1 and CDR2 from the germline V gene are MNHEY and SVGAGI. The CDR3 length is 13 residues. The CDR3 is CASRGQGAYEQYF. CDR3 coding DNA: TGTGCCAGCAGGGGACAGGGGGCCTACGAGCAGTACTTC.

The V gene is TRBV2, the J gene TRBJ1-5; 7 bases match TRBD1. The CDR3 totals 14 residues. Germline V gene sequence: CDR1 SNHLY, CDR2 FYNNEI. The trim removed 6 bases at V and 5 bases at J, leaving 7 bases unmatched. The CDR3 is CASSATTGDQPQHF. In DNA, the CDR3 is TGTGCCAGCAGCGCGACAACAGGGGATCAGCCCCAGCATTTT.

This clone has more than one count but fewer than ten. This chain joins TRBV2 and TRBJ2-3, with 7 bases identical to TRBD2. Germline CDR1 reads SNHLY; CDR2 reads FYNNEI. V was pared by 7 bases and J by 2 bases, with 12 bases of the junction left unmatched. The CDR3 totals 16 residues. The CDR3 sequence is CASMVLGGDATDTQYF. The CDR3 coding sequence is TGTGCCAGCATGGTTCTGGGGGGGGATGCCACAGATACGCAGTATTTT.

V usage is TRBV28 and J usage is TRBJ1-5, with D possibly matching TRBD1 (6 bases). The germline V gene encodes CDR1 MDHEN and CDR2 SYDVKM. The CDR3 runs to 17 residues. V lost 2 bases to trimming and J lost 2 bases, with 16 bases between them. CDR3 in DNA: TGTGCCAGCAGTTTAACCACAGGGAAATTGGGCAATCAGCCCCAGCATTTT. This gives the protein CASSLTTGKLGNQPQHF.

This clone was observed once. The chain joins TRBV4-1 to TRBJ1-5; 9 bases fit TRBD1. Looked up from germline, CDR1 is MGHRA and CDR2 is YSYEKL. The V segment lost 4 bases and the J segment 7 bases; nucleotides outside the gene matches: 14. This CDR3 spans 17 amino acids. The CDR3 protein is CASSLHLKQGAEQPQHF. CDR3 in DNA: TGCGCCAGCAGCCTGCACCTAAAACAGGGGGCAGAACAGCCCCAGCATTTT.

The chain recombines TRBV7-3 with TRBJ2-4, with TRBD1 matching over 8 bases. The ends lost 4 bases at V and 2 bases at J; junction bases unmatched: 10. This CDR3 spans 17 amino acids. Germline V CDR1 and CDR2: SGHTA, FQGTGA. CDR3 nucleotide sequence: TGTGCCAGCAGCTCAGGACAGGGCGGGTTTACCAAAAACATTCAGTACTTC. It translates to CASSSGQGGFTKNIQYF. The variable domain in full, completed from reference TRBV7-3 and TRBJ2-4, reads GAGVSQTPSNKVTEKGKYVELRCDPISGHTALYWYRQSLGQGPEFLIYFQGTGAADDSGLPNDRFFAVRPEGSVSTLKIQRTERGDSAVYLCASSSGQGGFTKNIQYFGAGTRLSVL.

V and J are TRBV10-3 and TRBJ2-7, with a tentative D call TRBD2 (5 bases). This CDR3 is 12 amino acids long. V was shortened by 6 bases and J by 6 bases, with 12 bases between the two germline ends. CDR1 is ENHRY, CDR2 SYGVKD, per germline. CDR3 amino acids: CAISEILGEQYF. In nucleotides, the CDR3 is TGTGCCATCAGCGAAATACTAGGCGAGCAGTACTTC.

In this sample, this clone turned up once. The gene calls are TRBV12-5 and TRBJ2-1; 8 bases fit TRBD2. The CDR3 runs to 13 residues. The V gene end was trimmed by 8 bases and the J gene end by 3 bases; junction bases not matched to a gene: 3. CDR1 and CDR2 from the germline V gene are LGHNT and FRNRAP. In nucleotides, the CDR3 is TGTGCTAGTACGGCGGGGGGCTACAATGAGCAGTTCTTC. Its translation is CASTAGGYNEQFF. The variable domain in full, completed from reference TRBV12-5 and TRBJ2-1, reads DARVTQTPRHKVTEMGQEVTMRCQPILGHNTVFWYRQTMMQGLELLAYFRNRAPLDDSGMPKDRFSAEMPDATLATLKIQPSEPRDSAVYFCASTAGGYNEQFFGPGTRLTVL.